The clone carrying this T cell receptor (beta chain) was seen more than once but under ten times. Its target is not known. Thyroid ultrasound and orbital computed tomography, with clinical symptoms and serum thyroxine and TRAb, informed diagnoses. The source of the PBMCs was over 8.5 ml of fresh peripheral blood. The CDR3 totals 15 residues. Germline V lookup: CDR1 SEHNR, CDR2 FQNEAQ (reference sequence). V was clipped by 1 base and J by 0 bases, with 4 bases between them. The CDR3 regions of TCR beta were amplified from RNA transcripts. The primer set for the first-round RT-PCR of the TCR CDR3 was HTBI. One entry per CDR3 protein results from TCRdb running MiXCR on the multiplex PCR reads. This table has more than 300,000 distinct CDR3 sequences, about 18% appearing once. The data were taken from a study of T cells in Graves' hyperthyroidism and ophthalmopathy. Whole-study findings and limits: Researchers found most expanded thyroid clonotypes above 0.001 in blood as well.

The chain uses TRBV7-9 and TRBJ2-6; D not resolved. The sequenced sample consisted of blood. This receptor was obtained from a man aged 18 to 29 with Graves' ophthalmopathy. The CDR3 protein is CASSLGDSGANVLTF. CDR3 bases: TGTGCCAGCAGCTTAGGGGACTCTGGGGCCAACGTCCTGACTTTC.